A single sample gave rise to the 4 T cell receptor beta chains below, sequenced in a study of blood T cell repertoires in COVID-19. Assay: immunoSEQ multiplex PCR; the TCRdb copy retains only in-frame clones and omits some. The sample records over 150,000 clones, about 89% being singletons. Sequencing was performed on peripheral blood. The source is a man over 45 with acute or convalescent COVID-19.

This clone turned up a few times. The rearrangement joins TRBV7-9 to TRBJ1-1; no firm D call. Deletions cut 2 bases from V and 4 bases from J, with 8 bases between. CDR3 length: 13 residues. Per germline, CDR1 SEHNR and CDR2 FQNEAQ (reference sequence). The DNA for the CDR3 is TGTGCCAGCAGCTTAAGAGGGCCCACTGAAGCTTTCTTT. Residues: CASSLRGPTEAFF. The whole variable domain, remainder taken from reference TRBV7-9 and TRBJ1-1, is DTGVSQNPRHKITKRGQNVTFRCDPISEHNRLYWYRQTLGQGPEFLTYFQNEAQLEKSRLLSDRFSAERPKGSFSTLEIQRTEQGDSAMYLCASSLRGPTEAFFGQGTRLTVV.

This clone occurred a few times. The V and J genes are TRBV6-4 and TRBJ2-2; 15 nucleotides match TRBD2. Germline V gene lookup returns CDR1 MRHNA and CDR2 SNTAGT. With V trimmed by 4 bases and J by 4 bases, 13 bases remained unmatched. The CDR3 covers 20 residues. CDR3 sequence reads: CASSASPGLAGGPRTGELFF. CDR3 sequence (DNA): TGTGCCAGCAGTGCCTCGCCGGGACTAGCGGGGGGTCCCCGCACCGGGGAGCTGTTTTTT.

The V call is TRBV7-3, the J call TRBJ1-6; D uncertain. The CDR3 contains 14 residues. Between the trimmed V and J ends, which lost 2 bases and 7 bases, there was a span of 9 bases. Per germline, CDR1 SGHTA and CDR2 FQGTGA. CDR3 nucleotide sequence: TGTGCCAGCAGCTTAGAGGGATACAATTCACCCCTCCACTTT. Its protein is CASSLEGYNSPLHF.

The rearrangement links TRBV2 to TRBJ1-5; maybe TRBD1 (5 bases). The V gene's germline CDR1 is SNHLY and CDR2 FYNNEI. CDR3 length: 15 residues. V was clipped by 7 bases and J by 4 bases, with 17 bases between them. The CDR3 coding sequence is TGTGCCAGCACGGTACGGGCTGGGGGGAATCAGCCCCAGCATTTT. This gives the protein CASTVRAGGNQPQHF.